The present entry profiles one T cell receptor (beta chain) with its context. This clone was counted only a few times. Its antigen target is currently unknown. Qualities for individual bases were not recorded, and no much larger clone is one base off. Per the germline V gene, SGHRS is the CDR1 and YFSETQ is the CDR2. V is cut back by 4 bases and J by 0 bases, with 1 base in the junction unmatched. The CDR3 sequence holds 14 residues, the cysteine and phenylalanine included. Just CDR3 DNA is preserved here, 42 bases in frame from base 1. The library was generated by the immunoSEQ multiplex PCR assay. For the multiplex PCR, a mixture combining 60 forward primers for TCR Vbeta segments and 13 reverse primers for TCR Jbeta segments was used. The CDR3 region of rearranged TCR beta genes was amplified from genomic DNA with a multiplex PCR assay. Amplified TCR beta libraries were sequenced as 87-base-pair reads on the Illumina HiSeq System. In the paper's pipeline: In a later analysis, roughly 80 million unique TCR beta chains were counted across the 690 or so repertoires, and approximately 9.9 million of these chains were shared by at least two donors. A nearest-neighbor algorithm error-corrected the raw reads and collapsed the reads into unique sequences, merging closely related sequences to remove PCR and sequencing errors. CDR3 sequences were aligned to IMGT reference sequences to assign V, D and J gene segments. Each retained sequence needed at least a six-nucleotide match to both a V gene segment and a J gene segment. Rearrangements were called productive when the CDR3 lacked stop codons and stayed in frame with V and J; all others were non-productive. CDR3 was defined by IMGT convention, running from the second conserved V-encoded cysteine to the conserved J-encoded phenylalanine. The earlier analysis of 450 to 750 of the donors excluded any sequence lacking an unambiguous match to a single V gene segment. In an earlier analysis of more than 500 of the donors, a V segment was called functional when productive rearrangements were above 56.7%, and segregating when the standard deviation between donors exceeded 5%. To diagnose cytomegalovirus status from the catalog of TCR beta chain sequences, a statistical classification framework was built. In a later analysis, TCR nucleotide sequences were compared against IMGT/GENE-DB human TR gene sequences so that V and J genes could be assigned. Using the TCRdist pipeline, a later analysis assigned CDR3 sequences along with most-parsimonious VDJ recombination scenarios. In a later analysis, each TCR beta chain was defined by its CDR3 amino acid sequence together with its V-gene family, and reads lacking a unique V-gene family were excluded. In a later analysis, fewer than 650 highly shared, low-generation-probability nucleotide sequences were removed to address suspected cross-contamination and a sequencing artifact. A later analysis calculated a clonal expansion index for each public chain from normalized within-repertoire ranks of inferred template counts. In a later analysis, generation probabilities were computed using a VDJ recombination model fitted to out-of-frame rearrangements, and the results were checked against IGoR. Hypergeometric tests were used in a later analysis to score TCR-TCR, TCR-HLA and TCR-CMV co-occurrence, with a repertoire-size bias correction applied to the TCR pairs. To estimate false discovery rates, a later analysis permuted the HLA or CMV assignments 20 times. In a later analysis, co-occurring TCRs were grouped using DBSCAN, and TCRdist sequence similarity was added for clustering within HLA-allele-positive subsets. Co-occurrence clustering excluded repertoires with fewer than 30,000 or more than 120,000 public chains, plus five with anomalous nucleotide sharing. TCRdb provides this immuneACCESS table in a form limited to in-frame rearrangements. Some clones are lacking; in checked studies, under half of them reflect an unresolved V gene, and why the rest are absent is not known. The V and J calls and the clone size are those of that table, but D and trimming were determined from the DNA. This sample gives some 130,000 clones in total; about four fifths of them show up just once. The ten largest account for approximately 2% of the sample.

The cohort comprised under 700 healthy bone marrow donors. At the time of sampling, every cohort member was nominally healthy, though immune exposures that went unrecorded were likely present. The donor tested CMV seronegative, placing the donor among the 350 or so seronegative members of the cohort. A peripheral blood sample was collected from each donor, and TCR beta sequencing was performed on peripheral blood mononuclear cells. The Qiagen DNeasy Blood Extraction Kit was used to extract genomic DNA from the blood cell samples. These data are taken from a study of cytomegalovirus exposure and HLA in healthy donors (dated by TCRdb to about 2017). Background for the entire study: An earlier analysis of approximately 590 of the donors reported approximately 290 Gb of sequence data and 100 million to 140 million unique TCR beta sequences from about 179 million T cells. Across around 400 genotyped donors of the cohort, an average of about 200,000 unique TCR beta nucleotide sequences per donor were sequenced, and around 20% of those sequences were non-productive. A later genetic analysis took genome-wide SNP genotypes for 398 of the 666 donors and used that subset as a discovery cohort. Every discovery cohort repertoire had been produced on one sequencing platform. Donor age, sex, ethnicity and CMV serostatus were compiled alongside the repertoire data. The genetic ancestry cluster associated with self-reported Caucasian donors included 81% of the roughly 410 genotyped donors. The number of donors typed differed by locus, with about 629-630 for A, B, C, DRB1 and DQB1, roughly 550 for DQA1, about 610 for DPA1, and approximately 470 for DPB1. The T cell repertoires of 666 subjects were profiled by immunosequencing and related to cytomegalovirus serostatus. Roughly five DR-DQ haplotypes were treated as single units for association and clustering because of strong linkage in the cohort. An early release covering just under 650 HLA-typed donors comprised approximately 300 gigabases of sequencing data and around 80 million unique TCR sequences. An earlier analysis of 587 of the donors applied high-throughput TCR beta sequencing to assess whether each TCR beta V gene segment acted as functional or pseudogenic. The aim of the study was to test whether cataloging public T cell receptors could identify signatures of past pathogen exposure. To predict cytomegalovirus infection status, the study combined high-throughput TCR immunosequencing, statistical association of individual TCRs with disease status, and machine learning. Both class I and class II loci were covered by HLA typing, at four-digit resolution. Rather than using new phenotypic data, the later analysis identified candidate immune exposures from TCR beta sequences and from how often those sequences occurred across donors. A later analysis re-examined previously published TCR beta repertoires from around 670 donors and added high-resolution HLA genotyping to investigate patterns of TCR occurrence. Besides the first cohort of roughly 640 subjects, a separate validation cohort made up of roughly 120 different subjects was used. On the study overall, not on this receptor specifically: Correlated functional status among segregating V segments might be attributable to linkage disequilibrium, but an unknown experimental factor could not be ruled out. It was suggested by the authors that the approach could potentially be generalized to other disease states and immunological phenotypes. A later analysis found that HLA-associated TCR beta chains were more clonally expanded and had lower generation probabilities than equally common non-associated chains. For the cohort, immune exposure information was limited to CMV serostatus. In this cohort, only TCR beta chains were sequenced, and detectable features were limited by the absence of alpha or paired-chain data. In an earlier analysis of 587 of the donors, most TCR beta V segments appeared in productive rearrangements about 90% or about 30% of the time, broadly matching IMGT annotations. A total of about 150 TCR beta chains were listed by the study as associated with cytomegalovirus. Some IMGT-functional V segments, including TRBV6-2 and TRBV6-3, could not be told apart with the 87-base-pair reads, so those segments were excluded. Strong co-occurrence of HLA alleles, especially DR and DQ, made assigning TCR associations to individual alleles difficult. According to a later analysis, TCR association rates differed among HLA loci, with DRB1 alleles showing the most associated TCRs and HLA-C alleles showing the fewest. According to a later analysis, parvovirus B19, influenza, CMV and Epstein-Barr virus appeared linked to several top co-occurrence clusters. Fewer than 20 rarely observed V segments, including chromosome 9 orphons, were excluded from the earlier analysis of a few hundred of the donors because counts were too low. In a later genetic analysis, a missense DCLRE1C variant was associated with V-gene and J-gene trimming of TCR beta chains, and the association was replicated in an independent cohort. A few of the identified cytomegalovirus-associated TCR beta chains were confirmed in vitro to be specific for cytomegalovirus antigens. Cytomegalovirus status was reported to be diagnosed by the classifier with high specificity and sensitivity in both the original and validation cohorts. A further reported finding was that TCR beta sequences accurately predicted the HLA-A and HLA-B alleles for most subjects in the first cohort. Specific HLA alleles were associated with over 15,000 TCR beta sequences at a false discovery rate of 0.05 in a later analysis. A cluster of highly shared sequence variants was judged likely to represent a technical artifact of the sequencing pipeline. Most CMV-associated TCR beta chains appeared to be HLA-restricted in a later analysis, and the HLA associations seemed to be driven largely by CMV exposure. According to a later genetic analysis, donors in an Asian-associated ancestry cluster had fewer N-insertions in productive TCRs than the approximately 610-donor mean. While some public TCRs were present in many individuals, most TCR sequences turned up only very rarely across donors. The presence/absence analyses assumed that sequencing depth was roughly uniform across donors, and that assumption may not be true. Because HLA typing was missing for some donors at each locus, association tests included only the typed subset.

The rearrangement joined TRBV5-1 to TRBJ1-3, with 7 bases aligning to TRBD1. Sample: PBMCs. The TCR sequence derives from a man aged 18 to 30 in good health and CMV-seronegative. The CDR3 sequence is CASSGTVSGNTIYF. The DNA is TGCGCCAGCAGCGGGACAGTCTCTGGAAACACCATATATTTT.